Shown below are 14 T cell receptor beta chains from a single sample sequenced in a study of T cells in Graves' hyperthyroidism and ophthalmopathy. Using RNA transcripts as the source, TCR beta CDR3 regions were amplified. The HTBI primer set served for first-round RT-PCR of the TCR CDR3. TCRdb re-analysed the multiplex PCR reads in MiXCR, keeping a single row per CDR3 protein. The sample contains about 400,000 distinct CDR3 sequences, less than 20% of which appear only once. The sample consisted of blood. The receptor set was obtained from a woman aged 18 to 35 with Graves' hyperthyroidism.

CDR3 in amino acids: CASSRTGSNTEAFF. Here the CDR3 DNA reads TGTGCCAGCAGCCGGACGGGAAGCAACACTGAAGCTTTCTTT. The chain is built from TRBV7-9 and TRBJ1-1, with no clear D. Germline assignment: CDR1 SEHNR and CDR2 FQNEAQ (reference sequence). The V gene lost 5 bases and the J gene lost 2 bases, with 12 bases spanning the gap. The CDR3 consists of 14 residues.

A word on this clonotype: Given a much more abundant clone one base away, this may be a read error. The V and J genes are TRBV6-1 and TRBJ1-4; D unresolved. The germline V gene has CDR1 MNHNS and CDR2 SASEGT. V was trimmed by 4 bases and J by 11 bases, leaving 8 bases between them. There are 11 residues in the CDR3. CDR3 loop: CASSGARKLFF. The DNA for the CDR3 is TGTGCCAGCAGTGGAGCCCGGAAACTGTTTTTT.

This clonotype was observed at least ten times. This rearrangement joins TRBV3-1 to TRBJ2-7, with 7 nucleotides matching TRBD2. The CDR3 runs to 13 residues. V lost 5 bases, J lost 6 bases, and 7 bases stayed unmatched. From germline, CDR1 is LGHDT and CDR2 YNNKEL (reference sequence). The CDR3 sequence: CASSYRTGGEQYF. DNA of the CDR3: TGTGCCAGCAGCTACAGGACGGGAGGCGAGCAGTACTTC.

As concerns this clonotype: Since a much larger clone is just one base distant, this may be a read error. The V gene is TRBV7-9, the J gene TRBJ1-2; D is unclear. CDR1 and CDR2 (germline): SEHNR, FQNEAQ (reference sequence). This CDR3 region has 12 residues. CDR3 sequence reads: CASSFENYGHTF. DNA of the CDR3: TGTGCCAGCAGCTTTGAAAACTATGGCCACACCTTC.

The chain has TRBV10-2 and TRBJ2-3, with 7 bases aligning to TRBD1. CDR3 length: 14 residues. The ends lost 3 bases at V and 8 bases at J; junction bases unmatched: 8. CDR1 and CDR2 (germline): WSHSY, SAAADI. CDR3 region: CASSDPRGPVTQYF. The CDR3 DNA sequence: TGCGCCAGCAGTGACCCGAGGGGGCCCGTTACGCAGTATTTT.

This clonotype was counted ten times or more. The gene calls are TRBV30 and TRBJ1-1; 9 bases align to TRBD1. V shed 4 bases, J shed 4 bases, and the junction held 4 bases outside the gene matches. Germline CDR1 and CDR2: GTSNPN and SVGIG (reference sequence). This CDR3 has 13 residues. CDR3 protein: CAWKGQGRTEAFF. The DNA for the CDR3 is TGTGCCTGGAAGGGACAGGGACGCACTGAAGCTTTCTTT.

This clonotype was seen ten or more times. In nucleotides, the CDR3 is TGTGCCAGCAGTACCCAGCAGCATAGCAATCAGCCCCAGCATTTT. This translates into CASSTQQHSNQPQHF. The chain joins TRBV28 to TRBJ1-5; no clear D gene. The ends were cut back, 5 bases at V and 0 bases at J, with 11 bases in the middle. From germline, CDR1 is MDHEN and CDR2 SYDVKM. This CDR3 contains 15 residues.

In its sample, this clonotype was seen many times. The chain uses TRBV9 and TRBJ2-3, with 8 nucleotides matching TRBD1. V shed 0 bases, J shed 4 bases, and the junction held 7 bases outside the gene matches. Per germline, CDR1 SGDLS and CDR2 YYNGEE. The CDR3 is 16 amino acids. CDR3 nucleotide sequence: TGTGCCAGCAGCGTAGGACAGGGGTCAATTGCAGATACGCAGTATTTT. This translates into CASSVGQGSIADTQYF.

The V gene is TRBV7-3, the J gene TRBJ2-5; TRBD2 agrees at 10 bases. Trimming removed 1 base from V and 2 bases from J; junction bases left unmatched: 4. Germline assignment: CDR1 SGHTA and CDR2 FQGTGA. The CDR3 is made up of 16 amino acids. CDR3: CASSLSPSGGQETQYF. The CDR3 bases are TGTGCCAGCAGCTTAAGCCCTAGCGGGGGTCAAGAGACCCAGTACTTC.

Many counts were recorded for this clonotype. This chain connects TRBV5-1 to TRBJ2-4, with 8 nucleotides matching TRBD1. Germline CDR1 reads SGHRS; CDR2 reads YFSETQ. This CDR3 is built from 14 residues. The V segment lost 4 bases and the J segment 4 bases; nucleotides outside the gene matches: 4. In DNA, the CDR3 is TGCGCCAGCAGCCCTGACAGGGGTAAAAACATTCAGTACTTC. Translation gives CASSPDRGKNIQYF.

The chain couples TRBV9 to TRBJ2-3; the match to TRBD2 covers 9 bases. The V gene's germline CDR1 is SGDLS and CDR2 YYNGEE. Unmatched junction bases numbered 11, after V lost 0 bases and J lost 6 bases. The CDR3 has 17 amino acids. CDR3 nucleotide sequence: TGTGCCAGCAGCGTAGCAGGGGCTAGCGGGATATCGGATACGCAGTATTTT. It specifies CASSVAGASGISDTQYF.

This clonotype was seen only once. The chain carries TRBV28 and TRBJ2-1; 10 nucleotides line up with TRBD2. Germline loops: CDR1 MDHEN, CDR2 SYDVKM. The CDR3 covers 18 residues. The V gene end was trimmed by 6 bases and the J gene end by 0 bases; junction bases not matched to a gene: 11. The CDR3 DNA reads TGTGCCAGCAGCCAAGATGGAATAGCGGGGGGCTCCTACAATGAGCAGTTCTTC. As protein: CASSQDGIAGGSYNEQFF.

The table lists this clonotype with many counts. V and J are TRBV7-9 and TRBJ1-1; TRBD1 aligns across 12 bases. Trimming removed 6 bases from V and 4 bases from J; junction bases left unmatched: 15. In germline, CDR1 is SEHNR, CDR2 FQNEAQ (reference sequence). This CDR3 region has 18 residues. The CDR3 region has the DNA TGTGCCAGCAGGACCGTACCGGGACAGGGGGCGGTGGGCACTGAAGCTTTCTTT. Its protein is CASRTVPGQGAVGTEAFF.

This clonotype appeared many times. V gene TRBV30 combines with J gene TRBJ2-5; D is perhaps TRBD1 (6 bases). CDR3 length: 14 residues. Germline lookup yields CDR1 GTSNPN and CDR2 SVGIG (reference sequence). Between the trimmed V and J ends, which lost 2 bases and 5 bases, there was a span of 15 bases. The chain's CDR3 is CAWSPRDIRETQYF. The CDR3 DNA is TGTGCCTGGAGTCCACGGGACATACGGGAGACCCAGTACTTC.